One and the same sample provided the 14 T cell receptor beta chains below, sequenced in a study of blood T cell repertoires in COVID-19. Assay used: immunoSEQ multiplex PCR; TCRdb lists only in-frame clones, some missing. The sample consists of 470,000 or so clones, around 90% of them appearing once. Sequenced material: PBMCs or T cells enriched from blood (not recorded which). The receptor set was obtained from a young woman with acute COVID-19.

Worth noting for this clone: The same CDR3 arises from other DNA sequences in this sample as well. The rearrangement uses TRBV19 and TRBJ1-1; TRBD1 agrees at 7 bases. Germline V lookup: CDR1 LNHDA, CDR2 SQIVND (reference sequence). Unmatched junction bases numbered 6, after V lost 1 base and J lost 1 base. CDR3 length: 16 amino acids. The CDR3 sequence is CASSIVRTGENTEAFF. The CDR3 DNA reads TGTGCCAGTAGTATAGTTCGGACAGGAGAGAACACTGAAGCTTTCTTT.

The chain employs TRBV9 and TRBJ2-7, with 7 positions matching TRBD2. Per the germline V gene, CDR1 is SGDLS and CDR2 is YYNGEE. The junction had 6 bases not matched to a gene; V was cut back by 3 bases and J by 0 bases. There are 15 residues in the CDR3. This CDR3 reads CASSAAGGSSYEQYF. The CDR3, as DNA: TGTGCCAGCAGCGCCGCTGGCGGGAGCTCCTACGAGCAGTACTTC.

The gene calls are TRBV6-5 and TRBJ2-7; D possibly corresponds to TRBD2 (6 bases). The CDR3 spans 13 residues. Trimming shortened V by 7 bases and J by 2 bases, and 12 bases separated the two germline ends. From germline, CDR1 is MNHEY and CDR2 SVGAGI. This CDR3 reads CASTWDFTYEQYF. For the CDR3, the DNA is TGTGCCAGCACGTGGGACTTTACCTACGAGCAGTACTTC.

This chain links TRBV5-1 with TRBJ1-1; 9 positions match TRBD1. CDR3 size: 15 residues. Germline CDR1 SGHRS, CDR2 YFSETQ. J was trimmed by 5 bases and V by 5 bases; bases with no gene match: 10. CDR3 protein: CASSGGQGVGTEAFF. The DNA of the CDR3 is TGCGCCAGCAGTGGGGGACAGGGAGTTGGAACTGAAGCTTTCTTT. Using reference TRBV5-1 and TRBJ1-1 for the parts outside the CDR3, the full variable domain is KAGVTQTPRYLIKTRGQQVTLSCSPISGHRSVSWYQQTPGQGLQFLFEYFSETQRNKGNFPGRFSGRQFSNSRSEMNVSTLELGDSALYLCASSGGQGVGTEAFFGQGTRLTVV.

This clone is a singleton in its sample. The chain combines TRBV6-5 with TRBJ1-5; no clear D. CDR3 length: 14 amino acids. Trimming removed 6 bases at V and 4 bases at J, with 13 bases between. CDR1 is MNHEY and CDR2 is SVGAGI in the germline V gene. CDR3 sequence reads: CASSLSRGNQPQHF. The CDR3 bases are TGTGCCAGCAGCCTTAGTCGGGGAAATCAGCCCCAGCATTTT.

The chain is built from TRBV19 and TRBJ2-7, with TRBD2 matching 7 bases. Germline V gene sequence: CDR1 LNHDA, CDR2 SQIVND (reference sequence). This CDR3 contains 14 residues. The V gene end was trimmed by 3 bases and the J gene end by 4 bases; junction bases not matched to a gene: 6. The CDR3 coding sequence is TGTGCCAGTAGTATCGGGGGGAACCCTTACGAGCAGTACTTC. Translation: CASSIGGNPYEQYF.

The chain uses TRBV18 and TRBJ1-4; 10 bases align to TRBD1. This CDR3 spans 17 amino acids. The V and J ends lost 1 base and 7 bases, in that order; junction bases with no gene match: 9. The germline V gene has CDR1 KGHSH and CDR2 LQKENI. As DNA, the CDR3 is TGTGCCAGCTCACCACTAGTGACAGGGGGCTCTGGTGAAAAACTGTTTTTT. As protein: CASSPLVTGGSGEKLFF.

This clone was picked up one time. The gene calls are TRBV19 and TRBJ1-5, with D possibly being TRBD1 (6 bases). Germline V lookup: CDR1 LNHDA, CDR2 SQIVND (reference sequence). The CDR3 covers 13 residues. V gave up 6 bases and J gave up 5 bases, with 11 bases separating them. In DNA, the CDR3 is TGTGCCAGTAGCCTTGGACAGCATCAGCCCCAGCATTTT. Amino acid sequence: CASSLGQHQPQHF.

Here the CDR3 reads CASSQGSGQLYSNQPQHF. CDR3 sequence (DNA): TGCGCCAGCAGTCAGGGTTCGGGACAGCTATATAGCAATCAGCCCCAGCATTTT. The rearrangement joins TRBV10-2 to TRBJ1-5; 7 bases line up with TRBD1. V was clipped by 5 bases and J by 0 bases; unmatched bases: 13. This CDR3 has 18 amino acids. Germline CDR1 WSHSY, CDR2 SAAADI.

The chain has TRBV6-5 and TRBJ1-2, with 7 bases identical to TRBD1. The CDR3 consists of 13 residues. The germline V gene encodes CDR1 MNHEY and CDR2 SVGAGI. Trimming removed 6 bases from V and 5 bases from J; junction bases left unmatched: 6. The CDR3: CASSPDRDYGYTF. The CDR3 DNA is TGTGCCAGCAGCCCCGACAGGGATTATGGCTACACCTTC.

V usage is TRBV7-2 and J usage is TRBJ2-7; possibly TRBD2 for D (5 bases). CDR1 and CDR2 (germline): SGHTA, FQGNSA. V lost 6 bases, J lost 3 bases, and 15 bases lay in between. The CDR3 has 14 residues. CDR3 DNA: TGTGCCAGCAGTTTCGGGATTCTGGACTACGAGCAGTACTTC. Residues: CASSFGILDYEQYF.

V gene TRBV7-3 combines with J gene TRBJ1-4; 8 bases are a match to TRBD1. Germline CDR1 SGHTA, CDR2 FQGTGA. The ends lost 1 base at V and 4 bases at J; junction bases unmatched: 5. The CDR3 runs to 16 residues. The DNA for the CDR3 is TGTGCCAGCAGCTTAATGCGGACAGGGCGTAATGAAAAACTGTTTTTT. The encoded protein is CASSLMRTGRNEKLFF. Full variable domain (outside the CDR3, taken from reference TRBV7-3 and TRBJ1-4): GAGVSQTPSNKVTEKGKYVELRCDPISGHTALYWYRQSLGQGPEFLIYFQGTGAADDSGLPNDRFFAVRPEGSVSTLKIQRTERGDSAVYLCASSLMRTGRNEKLFFGSGTQLSVL.

The chain joins TRBV28 to TRBJ2-2, with D unresolved. The CDR3 length is 15 residues. Trimming took off 3 bases at V and 1 base at J, with 9 bases between the two ends. CDR1 is MDHEN, CDR2 SYDVKM, per germline. In DNA form, the CDR3 reads TGTGCCAGCAGTTTCTGGCGGAGGAACACCGGGGAGCTGTTTTTT. Encoded protein: CASSFWRRNTGELFF. The full variable domain, its missing parts supplied by reference TRBV28 and TRBJ2-2, is DVKVTQSSRYLVKRTGEKVFLECVQDMDHENMFWYRQDPGLGLRLIYFSYDVKMKEKGDIPEGYSVSREKKERFSLILESASTNQTSMYLCASSFWRRNTGELFFGEGSRLTVL.

This clone was counted only a few times. The junction does not match germline at one end; this may be a read error. The J gene is TRBJ1-2, the V gene TRBV23-1; D is perhaps TRBD1 (6 bases). TRBV23-1 is marked as an open reading frame, function uncertain. This CDR3 contains 10 residues. CDR3 loop: CASSHQDSSF. CDR3 nucleotide sequence: TGCGCCAGCAGTCACCAGGACAGCTCCTTC.